The rows below give T cell receptor beta chains drawn from one sample of a study of spatial heterogeneity in lung cancer. MiXCR was run by TCRdb on the 5' RACE reads, yielding one entry per CDR3 protein. The table shows nearly 50,000 distinct CDR3 sequences, with roughly 7.2% occurring only once. This specimen was PBMCs, taken at surgery. Every receptor here comes from a female donor with early-stage non-small cell lung cancer. Both conserved end residues are part of each CDR3. Fields, in order: J gene, V gene, clone size, D gene, CDR3 DNA, CDR3 protein. D genes are given only for firm matches. Size is stated for part of the rows, as once, few or many counts, or as a class when the clone is expanded.

TRBJ2-3	TRBV20-1	many	TRBD2	TGCAGTGCTCAGCTAGCGGGGGGAAGGTGGACAGATACGCAGTATTTT	CSAQLAGGRWTDTQYF
TRBJ2-2	TRBV20-1	large	NA	TGCAGTGCTAGTCAGCGCGGGGAGCTGTTTTTT	CSASQRGELFF
TRBJ2-3	TRBV6-5	NA	TRBD2	TGTGCCAGCAGCCCTATAGAAACGGGAGGAACAGATACGCAGTATTTT	CASSPIETGGTDTQYF
TRBJ2-1	TRBV24-1	many	TRBD1	TGTGCACGCCAGCCCCCACAGGGGGGCGATCAGAACAATGAGCAGTTCTTC	CARQPPQGGDQNNEQFF
TRBJ2-2	TRBV4-3	few	TRBD2	TGCGCCAGCAGCCACAAACTAGCGGGGGGAACCGGGGAGCTGTTTTTT	CASSHKLAGGTGELFF
TRBJ1-2	TRBV6-2/TRBV6-3	many	NA	TGTGCCAGCAGCCCCCTGGGACAACTCACATATGGCTACACCTTC	CASSPLGQLTYGYTF
TRBJ2-5	TRBV27	many	NA	TGTGCCAGCAGTTTATTGGAATCGGGGAGAGAGACCCAGTACTTC	CASSLLESGRETQYF
TRBJ1-1	TRBV14	few	NA	TGTGCCAGCAGCCCCTACAGGGCCCTTTGGACTGAAGCTTTCTTT	CASSPYRALWTEAFF
TRBJ2-7	TRBV5-1	NA	TRBD2	TGCGCCAGCAGCTTCGGACTAGCGGGGGGCTACGAGCAGTACTTC	CASSFGLAGGYEQYF
TRBJ2-1	TRBV4-2	few	NA	TGTGCCAGCAGCCAAGAAAGGGGGTGGACCAACAATGAGCAGTTCTTC	CASSQERGWTNNEQFF
TRBJ2-4	TRBV7-9	NA	NA	TGTGCCAGCAGCCGGAGGGGGCAGTACAAAAACATTCAGTACTTC	CASSRRGQYKNIQYF
TRBJ1-2	TRBV27	many	NA	TGTGCCAGCAGTTTCGGCAGGGGTGACTATGGCTACACCTTC	CASSFGRGDYGYTF
TRBJ2-2	TRBV9	many	NA	TGTGCCAGCAGCGTCCACTTAGTAGAAACGACCGGGGAGCTGTTTTTT	CASSVHLVETTGELFF
TRBJ1-1	TRBV12-3/TRBV12-4	many	NA	TGTGCCAGCAGGCGGACACCGGGTACTGAAGCTTTCTTT	CASRRTPGTEAFF
TRBJ2-7	TRBV5-4	NA	NA	TGTGCCAGCAGCCCGGGGGCAGGGCTCTCAGGTACCTACGAGCAGTACTTC	CASSPGAGLSGTYEQYF
TRBJ2-4	TRBV20-1	many	TRBD1	TGCAGTGCTCAGGACAGGGTGAGGGCCAAAAACATTCAGTACTTC	CSAQDRVRAKNIQYF
TRBJ1-1	TRBV7-9	many	NA	TGTGCCAGCAGCCCTCCTGTCCTGGGCCTGCACACTGAAGCTTTCTTT	CASSPPVLGLHTEAFF
TRBJ1-5	TRBV6-2/TRBV6-3	few	NA	TGTGCCAGCAGTTACTCCCTGGGAGGAGATCAGCCCCAGCATTTT	CASSYSLGGDQPQHF
TRBJ2-7	TRBV7-9	NA	NA	TGTGCCAGCAGCCCGGACAGTTCCTACGAGCAGTACTTC	CASSPDSSYEQYF
TRBJ2-7	TRBV6-6	NA	NA	TGTGCCAGCAGTCCGACCCAGGGACCGACCTACGAGCAGTACTTC	CASSPTQGPTYEQYF
TRBJ2-3	TRBV7-9	once	TRBD1	TGTGCCAGCAGCGGCCACAGGGGGGCGACAGATACGCAGTATTTT	CASSGHRGATDTQYF
TRBJ1-2	TRBV6-2/TRBV6-3	many	NA	TGTGCCAGCAGCCAGGCCGCCGGATTCTATGGCTACACCTTC	CASSQAAGFYGYTF
TRBJ2-3	TRBV5-5	many	TRBD2	TGTGCCAGCAGCCAGAAGGTTCTAGCGGGGGGAGATACGCAGTATTTT	CASSQKVLAGGDTQYF
TRBJ2-7	TRBV27	NA	NA	TGTGCCAGCAGTTTTCCGTCCAAAGCCTACGAGCAGTACTTC	CASSFPSKAYEQYF
TRBJ1-1	TRBV12-3/TRBV12-4	few	NA	TGTGCCAGCAGTCCCCGCAGCCTGAACACTGAAGCTTTCTTT	CASSPRSLNTEAFF
TRBJ2-1	TRBV27	few	NA	TGTGCCAGCAGTTTGTTGGGGGGCTATGAGCAGTTCTTC	CASSLLGGYEQFF
TRBJ2-5	TRBV6-6	NA	NA	TGTGCCAGCAGTTATGGCCAGGAGACCCAGTACTTC	CASSYGQETQYF
TRBJ2-1	TRBV9	NA	TRBD2	TGTGCCAGCAGCGTAGGAGGGACTAGCCTCAATGAGCAGTTCTTC	CASSVGGTSLNEQFF
TRBJ1-2	TRBV7-9	many	TRBD1	TGTGCCAGCAGCCCCAGGGGGTACACCTATGGCTACACCTTC	CASSPRGYTYGYTF
TRBJ1-6	TRBV12-5	few	NA	TGTGCTAGTGGCCAGGGGTTCGACAGTTCACCCCTCCACTTT	CASGQGFDSSPLHF
TRBJ1-1	TRBV6-6	many	NA	TGTGCCAGCATGGAACACAGGGAGAACACTGAAGCTTTCTTT	CASMEHRENTEAFF
TRBJ2-5	TRBV11-1	NA	TRBD1	TGTGCCAGCAGCATCGAGACAGGGATGAAGACCCAGTACTTC	CASSIETGMKTQYF